These 27 T cell receptor beta chains were sequenced from one sample in a study of response to subunit inactivated influenza vaccine. In TCRdb, the RT-PCR reads were re-called with MiXCR into one record per CDR3 protein. The sample contains over 800,000 distinct CDR3 sequences, around 20% of which appear only once. The sequencing here drew on PBMCs from blood, taken 5 days after vaccination. The receptors come from a man aged 50-59 years who received an inactivated influenza vaccine.

Only a few counts were recorded for this clonotype. The rearrangement uses TRBV6-2 or TRBV6-3 and TRBJ1-5; the match to TRBD1 covers 7 bases. Germline CDR1 MNHEY, CDR2 SVGEGT. This CDR3 spans 17 amino acids. Unmatched junction bases numbered 12, after V lost 5 bases and J lost 2 bases. CDR3 sequence reads: CASSRWTGTKGNQPQHF. CDR3 bases: TGTGCCAGCAGTCGTTGGACAGGAACTAAGGGCAATCAGCCCCAGCATTTT.

This clonotype was recorded a few times. The chain combines TRBV9 with TRBJ2-5; the D gene could be TRBD1 or TRBD2 (6 bases each). V was cut by 3 bases and J by 4 bases, with 16 bases left in between. Germline V CDR1 and CDR2: SGDLS, YYNGEE. The CDR3 has 15 residues. The CDR3 nucleotides are TGTGCCAGCAGCGCGGGGGTCGGGACAATAGAGACCCAGTACTTC. This codes for CASSAGVGTIETQYF. The full variable domain, in which reference TRBV9 and TRBJ2-5 provide the parts outside the CDR3, is DSGVTQTPKHLITATGQRVTLRCSPRSGDLSVYWYQQSLDQGLQFLIQYYNGEERAKGNILERFSAQQFPDLHSELNLSSLELGDSALYFCASSAGVGTIETQYFGPGTRLLVL.

This clonotype was found many times. The genes are TRBV20-1 and TRBJ2-7; TRBD1 aligns across 7 bases. J gave up 0 bases and V 6 bases, and 11 bases lay outside the gene matches. The CDR3 runs to 15 residues. The germline V gene has CDR1 DFQATT and CDR2 SNEGSKA (reference sequence). CDR3 coding DNA: TGCAGTGCCGAGGACAGGCTAGGGAACTCCTACGAGCAGTACTTC. It encodes CSAEDRLGNSYEQYF.

V is TRBV7-3 and J is TRBJ2-6; D remains ambiguous. The V gene's germline CDR1 is SGHTA and CDR2 FQGTGA. The length of the CDR3 is 17 residues. V shed 0 bases and J shed 0 bases, with 9 bases lying between them. The CDR3 region is CASSLTYSISGANVLTF. The CDR3 coding sequence is TGTGCCAGCAGCTTAACATACAGCATCTCTGGGGCCAACGTCCTGACTTTC.

At least ten counts were recorded for this clonotype. This rearrangement joins TRBV12-3 or TRBV12-4 to TRBJ2-2; D unclear. The CDR3 is made up of 14 amino acids. V lost 3 bases and J lost 8, with 13 bases in between. The CDR3 DNA follows: TGTGCCAGCAGTTTCACAAGGGCTTCAGGGGAGCTGTTTTTT. It is translated as CASSFTRASGELFF.

J is TRBJ2-3 and V is TRBV20-1; the D gene is possibly TRBD2 (6 bases). Trimming removed 2 bases from V and 5 bases from J, with 14 bases in between. Germline CDR1 reads DFQATT; CDR2 reads SNEGSKA (reference sequence). This CDR3 has 14 residues. This CDR3 reads CSARSGQGLDTQYF. DNA of the CDR3: TGCAGTGCTAGAAGCGGGCAGGGACTAGATACGCAGTATTTT.

The chain is built from TRBV15 and TRBJ2-5; D unclear. Germline loops: CDR1 LNHNV, CDR2 YYDKDF (reference sequence). Trimming stripped 5 bases from V and 4 bases from J, with 17 bases between. The CDR3 loop spans 15 amino acids. CDR3 sequence reads: CATSPRSSQVETQYF. In nucleotides, the CDR3 is TGTGCCACCAGCCCTCGGTCTTCCCAAGTAGAGACCCAGTACTTC.

This clonotype was detected a few times. V is TRBV3-1 and J is TRBJ1-1, with unresolved D. The CDR3 extends over 16 amino acids. V was pared by 8 bases and J by 0 bases, with 19 bases between. Per germline, CDR1 LGHDT and CDR2 YNNKEL (reference sequence). CDR3 protein: CASSSGSERVNTEAFF. The CDR3 coding sequence is TGTGCCAGCTCATCGGGGTCTGAGAGGGTGAACACTGAAGCTTTCTTT.

The V and J genes are TRBV28 and TRBJ2-7; D is unclear. Per the germline V gene, CDR1 is MDHEN and CDR2 is SYDVKM. V lost 1 base and J lost 2, with 9 bases in between. The length of the CDR3 is 14 residues. CDR3 protein: CASSLFHRPYEQYF. The CDR3 DNA follows: TGTGCCAGCAGTTTATTCCATCGGCCCTACGAGCAGTACTTC.

The genes are TRBV7-9 and TRBJ2-7; tentative D call: TRBD2 (6 bases). The V and J ends lost 7 bases and 0 bases respectively, with 13 bases between them. CDR1 is SEHNR and CDR2 is FQNEAQ in the germline V gene (reference sequence). The length of the CDR3 is 14 residues. CDR3 loop: CASKLGEASYEQYF. CDR3 DNA: TGTGCCAGCAAACTCGGGGAGGCCTCCTACGAGCAGTACTTC. The full variable domain, in which reference TRBV7-9 and TRBJ2-7 provide the parts outside the CDR3, is DTGVSQNPRHKITKRGQNVTFRCDPISEHNRLYWYRQTLGQGPEFLTYFQNEAQLEKSRLLSDRFSAERPKGSFSTLEIQRTEQGDSAMYLCASKLGEASYEQYFGPGTRLTVT.

Turning to this clonotype: The CDR3 carries no conserved terminal phenylalanine or tryptophan, so it likely arises from a read error. This rearrangement joins TRBV12-3 or TRBV12-4 to TRBJ1-6; 7 nucleotides line up with TRBD1. The trim removed 5 bases at V and 9 bases at J, leaving 4 bases unmatched. The CDR3 spans 13 residues. The CDR3 region is CASSVAGGSPLHI. DNA of the CDR3: TGTGCCAGCAGTGTCGCAGGGGGTTCACCCCTCCACATT.

This rearrangement joins TRBV24-1 to TRBJ1-6; TRBD1 matches 9 bases. Looked up from germline, CDR1 is KGHDR and CDR2 is SFDVKD. The CDR3 totals 14 residues. V shed 9 bases and J 8 bases; nucleotides not matched to a gene: 7. CDR3 amino acids: CATLRDRVDSPLHF. DNA for the CDR3: TGTGCCACCCTCCGGGACAGGGTGGATTCACCCCTCCACTTT.

The chain has TRBV6-2 or TRBV6-3 and TRBJ2-7; tentative D call: TRBD1 (6 bases). The germline CDR1 and CDR2 sequences are MNHEY and SVGEGT. This CDR3 is 13 amino acids long. The V end was cut by 6 bases, the J end by 2 bases, with 11 bases between. The CDR3 DNA reads as TGTGCCAGCAGAAAGACAGGAGCCTACGAGCAGTACTTC. It specifies CASRKTGAYEQYF.

This chain uses TRBV20-1 with TRBJ1-2; D unclear. Germline CDR1 reads DFQATT; CDR2 reads SNEGSKA (reference sequence). Trimming left V 2 bases short and J 8 bases short, with 6 bases between. There are 10 residues in the CDR3. The DNA for the CDR3 is TGCAGTGCTAGACTTAGGGGCTACACCTTC. It encodes CSARLRGYTF.

V gene TRBV5-4 combines with J gene TRBJ2-3, with unresolved D. Germline V CDR1 and CDR2: SGHNT, YYREEE (reference sequence). Trimming left V 5 bases short and J 2 bases short, with 18 bases between. This CDR3 region has 16 residues. The CDR3 DNA reads as TGTGCCAGCAGTCTGGACCCGACCGCATTCACAGATACGCAGTATTTT. This gives the protein CASSLDPTAFTDTQYF.

This clonotype was counted between two and nine times. This rearrangement joins TRBV6-1 to TRBJ2-1, with 13 bases matching TRBD2. CDR1 is MNHNS, CDR2 SASEGT, per germline. The CDR3 contains 19 residues. V shed 6 bases and J 4 bases; nucleotides not matched to a gene: 15. The CDR3 DNA is TGTGCCAGCAGCGAGGAGGGGACTAGCGGGGTGAAGCTTTACAATGAGCAGTTCTTC. This gives the protein CASSEEGTSGVKLYNEQFF.

The chain uses TRBV7-2 and TRBJ2-2; TRBD1 is a possible D gene (5 bases). The V end was cut by 4 bases, the J end by 4 bases, with 13 bases between. There are 15 residues in the CDR3. The germline CDR1 and CDR2 sequences are SGHTA and FQGNSA. The CDR3 region has the DNA TGTGCCAGCAGCTCGCCTACAGGAAGCACCGGGGAGCTGTTTTTT. Amino acids: CASSSPTGSTGELFF.

This clonotype was observed a few times. This CDR3 reads CASSRSLTGFAFF. The CDR3 region has the DNA TGTGCCAGCAGTCGGTCCCTGACAGGGTTTGCTTTCTTT. The chain carries TRBV6-1 and TRBJ1-1, with 7 bases lining up with TRBD1. J was trimmed by 11 bases and V by 5 bases; bases with no gene match: 11. CDR3 size: 13 residues. Looked up from germline, CDR1 is MNHNS and CDR2 is SASEGT.

This clonotype occurred a few times. This chain links TRBV20-1 with TRBJ2-5; 8 nucleotides line up with TRBD1. The length of the CDR3 is 14 residues. Per the germline V gene, CDR1 is DFQATT and CDR2 is SNEGSKA (reference sequence). V shed 4 bases and J 7 bases; nucleotides not matched to a gene: 11. CDR3 residues: CSATQGARSMTQYF. The CDR3, as DNA: TGCAGTGCTACCCAGGGGGCGCGGAGTATGACCCAGTACTTC.

The chain couples TRBV4-1 to TRBJ2-7; 9 bases line up with TRBD1. Unmatched junction bases numbered 7, after V lost 5 bases and J lost 5 bases. Germline V gives CDR1 MGHRA, CDR2 YSYEKL. This CDR3 has 14 amino acids. Here the CDR3 reads CASSVGQGNNEQYF. The CDR3 DNA reads TGCGCCAGCAGCGTGGGACAGGGTAACAACGAGCAGTACTTC.

The V call is TRBV5-1, the J call TRBJ2-1, with 8 bases lining up with TRBD1. The CDR3 extends over 16 amino acids. Germline values: CDR1 SGHRS, CDR2 YFSETQ. The ends lost 0 bases at V and 5 bases at J; junction bases unmatched: 7. CDR3 amino acids: CASSLGAGGRHNEQFF. Here the CDR3 DNA reads TGCGCCAGCAGCTTGGGGGCAGGGGGCAGGCACAATGAGCAGTTCTTC.

The rearrangement joins TRBV4-2 to TRBJ2-1; 12 nucleotides agree with TRBD2. The trim removed 0 bases at V and 7 bases at J, leaving 4 bases unmatched. Germline V gives CDR1 LGHNA, CDR2 YNFKEQ. The CDR3 runs 16 residues. In DNA form, the CDR3 reads TGTGCCAGCAGCCAAGATCCTAGCGGGGGGGCGAATGAGCAGTTCTTC. Protein sequence: CASSQDPSGGANEQFF.

The chain couples TRBV10-3 to TRBJ1-2; TRBD1 agrees at 11 bases. The trim removed 6 bases at V and 0 bases at J, leaving 3 bases unmatched. Germline V gene data show CDR1 as ENHRY and CDR2 as SYGVKD. The CDR3 totals 15 residues. CDR3 in DNA: TGTGCCATCAGCCCGGACAGGGGGCCTAACTATGGCTACACCTTC. Translation: CAISPDRGPNYGYTF.

J is TRBJ1-4 and V is TRBV19, with D unclear. The germline V gene encodes CDR1 LNHDA and CDR2 SQIVND (reference sequence). This CDR3 is built from 13 residues. V lost 5 bases, J lost 0 bases, and 4 bases lay in between. The CDR3 nucleotides read TGTGCCAGTAGTCCCACAACTAATGAAAAACTGTTTTTT. Its translation: CASSPTTNEKLFF.

The chain is built from TRBV9 and TRBJ2-5; 8 bases agree with TRBD2. The germline CDR1 and CDR2 sequences are SGDLS and YYNGEE. CDR3 length equals 15 residues. The V segment lost 3 bases and the J segment 5 bases; nucleotides outside the gene matches: 9. The CDR3 reads CASSASGTSGETQYF. The CDR3 bases are TGTGCCAGCAGCGCCTCCGGGACTAGTGGTGAGACCCAGTACTTC.

This clonotype was picked up a small number of times. The rearrangement uses TRBV3-1 and TRBJ2-7, with D possibly TRBD2 on 5 matching bases. Trimming left V 0 bases short and J 0 bases short, with 9 bases between. The CDR3 consists of 15 residues. Per the germline V gene, CDR1 is LGHDT and CDR2 is YNNKEL (reference sequence). CDR3 bases: TGTGCCAGCAGCCAAGATAGGCGGGCCTCCTACGAGCAGTACTTC. Translated: CASSQDRRASYEQYF.

This clonotype was recorded a few times. This sequence joins TRBV12-3 or TRBV12-4 and TRBJ2-7; D may be TRBD1 (5 bases). This CDR3 spans 15 amino acids. The ends were cut back, 3 bases at V and 5 bases at J, with 17 bases in the middle. This CDR3 reads CASSLPSAWGDEQYF. CDR3 nucleotide sequence: TGTGCCAGCAGTTTGCCCTCGGCCTGGGGCGACGAGCAGTACTTC.